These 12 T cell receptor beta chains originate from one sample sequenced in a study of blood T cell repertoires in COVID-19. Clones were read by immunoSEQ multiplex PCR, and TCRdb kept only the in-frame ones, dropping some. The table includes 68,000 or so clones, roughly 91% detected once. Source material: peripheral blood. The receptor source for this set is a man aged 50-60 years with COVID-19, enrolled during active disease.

CDR3 nucleotides: TGTGCCAGCAGCGCACTGAGCTCTGGAAACACCATATATTTT. This translates into CASSALSSGNTIYF. The rearrangement links TRBV9 to TRBJ1-3; D unclear. The CDR3 runs 14 residues. V lost 3 bases and J 0 bases, leaving 7 bases between the germline ends. CDR1 and CDR2 (germline): SGDLS, YYNGEE.

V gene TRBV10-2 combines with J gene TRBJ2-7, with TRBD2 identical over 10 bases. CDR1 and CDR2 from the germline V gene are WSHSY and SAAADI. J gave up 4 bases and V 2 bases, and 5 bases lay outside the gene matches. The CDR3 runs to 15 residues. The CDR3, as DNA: TGCGCCAGCAGTGAGCCGGGACTAGCGCAATACGAGCAGTACTTC. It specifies CASSEPGLAQYEQYF.

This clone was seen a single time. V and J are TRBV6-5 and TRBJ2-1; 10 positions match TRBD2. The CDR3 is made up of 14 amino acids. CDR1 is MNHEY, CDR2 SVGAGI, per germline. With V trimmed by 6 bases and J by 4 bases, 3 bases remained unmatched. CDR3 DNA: TGTGCCAGCAGGACTAGCGGGTTTTACAATGAGCAGTTCTTC. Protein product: CASRTSGFYNEQFF.

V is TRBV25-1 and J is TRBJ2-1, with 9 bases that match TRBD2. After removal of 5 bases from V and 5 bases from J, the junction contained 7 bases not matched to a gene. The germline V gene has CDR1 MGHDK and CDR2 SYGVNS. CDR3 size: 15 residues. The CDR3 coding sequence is TGTGCCAGCAGTCCGTATAGCGGGAGTAACAATGAGCAGTTCTTC. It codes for CASSPYSGSNNEQFF.

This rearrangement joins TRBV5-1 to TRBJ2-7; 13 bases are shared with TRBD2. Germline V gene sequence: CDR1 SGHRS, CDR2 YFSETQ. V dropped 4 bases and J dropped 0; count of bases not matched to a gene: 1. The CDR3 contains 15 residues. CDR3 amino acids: CASSRTSGSSYEQYF. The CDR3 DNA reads TGCGCCAGCAGCCGGACTAGCGGGAGCTCCTACGAGCAGTACTTC.

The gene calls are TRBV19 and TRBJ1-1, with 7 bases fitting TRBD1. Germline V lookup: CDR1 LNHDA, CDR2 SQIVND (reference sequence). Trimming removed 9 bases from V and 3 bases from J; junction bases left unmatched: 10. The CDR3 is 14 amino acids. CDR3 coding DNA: TGTGCCAGCTGGCCTACAGGGGATTACACTGAAGCTTTCTTT. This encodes CASWPTGDYTEAFF.

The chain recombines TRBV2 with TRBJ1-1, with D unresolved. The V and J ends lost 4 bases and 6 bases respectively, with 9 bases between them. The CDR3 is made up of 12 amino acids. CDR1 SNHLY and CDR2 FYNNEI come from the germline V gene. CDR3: CASSALLSEAFF. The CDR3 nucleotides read TGTGCCAGCAGTGCACTTCTCTCTGAAGCTTTCTTT.

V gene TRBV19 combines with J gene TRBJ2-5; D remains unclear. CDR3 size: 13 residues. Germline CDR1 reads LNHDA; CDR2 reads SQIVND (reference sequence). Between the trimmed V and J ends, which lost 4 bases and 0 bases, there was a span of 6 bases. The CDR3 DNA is TGTGCCAGTAGTACCGTGTACCAAGAGACCCAGTACTTC. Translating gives CASSTVYQETQYF.

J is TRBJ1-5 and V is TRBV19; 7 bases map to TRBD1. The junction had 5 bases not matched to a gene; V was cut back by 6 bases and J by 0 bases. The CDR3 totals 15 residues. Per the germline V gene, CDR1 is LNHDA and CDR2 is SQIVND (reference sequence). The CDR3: CASRPGQYSNQPQHF. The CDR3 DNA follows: TGTGCCAGTAGACCGGGACAGTATAGCAATCAGCCCCAGCATTTT.

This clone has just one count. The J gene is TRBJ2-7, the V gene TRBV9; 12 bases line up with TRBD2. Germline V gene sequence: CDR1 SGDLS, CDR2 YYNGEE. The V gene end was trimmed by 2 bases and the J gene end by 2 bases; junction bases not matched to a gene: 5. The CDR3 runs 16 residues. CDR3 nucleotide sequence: TGTGCCAGCAGCGTGACTACTAGCGGGGGGACCTACGAGCAGTACTTC. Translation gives CASSVTTSGGTYEQYF.

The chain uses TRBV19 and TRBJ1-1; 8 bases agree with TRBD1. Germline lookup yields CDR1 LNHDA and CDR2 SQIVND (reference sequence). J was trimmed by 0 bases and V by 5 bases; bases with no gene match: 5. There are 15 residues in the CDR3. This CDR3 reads CASSRTGPMNTEAFF. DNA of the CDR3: TGTGCCAGTAGTCGGACAGGGCCCATGAACACTGAAGCTTTCTTT.

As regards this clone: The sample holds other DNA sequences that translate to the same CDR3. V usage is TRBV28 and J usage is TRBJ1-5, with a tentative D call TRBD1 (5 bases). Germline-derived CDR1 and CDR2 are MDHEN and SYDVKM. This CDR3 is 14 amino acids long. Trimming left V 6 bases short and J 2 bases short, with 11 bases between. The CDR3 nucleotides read TGTGCCAGCAGACGGTGGGGGGGCAATCAGCCCCAGCATTTT. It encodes CASRRWGGNQPQHF.